The source of this TCR beta chain is a study of blood T cells in healthy people across ages. This clonotype was found a few times. A sample-barcoded 5' primer and a J-beta primer mix were used in a second PCR of about 7 to 11 cycles. Via MiXCR, TCRdb re-called the 5' RACE reads, giving one row per CDR3 protein. Found here are 800,000 to 950,000 distinct CDR3 sequences, 25% to 30% of them singletons; the top ten hold about 9.4%. There are 15 residues in the CDR3. In germline, CDR1 is LNHDA, CDR2 SQIVND (reference sequence). Trimming stripped 3 bases from V and 5 bases from J, with 16 bases between. The sample was also reused in another study, on T cells of mothers and their children.

The receptor's source is a woman in her forties in good health. The chain joins TRBV19 to TRBJ1-2; D perhaps matches TRBD1 (5 bases). The sample was blood. CDR3 bases: TGTGCCAGTAGTATTGACGGGGCACTCCCTTATGGCTACACCTTC. It codes for CASSIDGALPYGYTF.